This T cell receptor beta chain comes out of a study of cytomegalovirus exposure and HLA in healthy donors. The PCR used 60 Vbeta and 13 Jbeta primers. Here immunoSEQ multiplex PCR was the method, and the copy in TCRdb shows in-frame clones only, minus some. This table has 95,000 to 150,000 clones, under 90% appearing once. This CDR3 has 16 residues. Between the trimmed V and J ends, which lost 2 bases and 4 bases, there was a span of 16 bases. Germline V gene lookup returns CDR1 SGHTA and CDR2 FQGTGA. The V gene is TRBV7-3, the J gene TRBJ2-3, with D possibly being TRBD1 (7 bases). The TCR originated in a woman in her 40s in good health and CMV-seronegative. Sequenced: PBMCs. The CDR3 protein is CASSLLEGATADTQYF. The DNA for the CDR3 is TGTGCCAGCAGCTTATTGGAGGGGGCGACGGCAGATACGCAGTATTTT.